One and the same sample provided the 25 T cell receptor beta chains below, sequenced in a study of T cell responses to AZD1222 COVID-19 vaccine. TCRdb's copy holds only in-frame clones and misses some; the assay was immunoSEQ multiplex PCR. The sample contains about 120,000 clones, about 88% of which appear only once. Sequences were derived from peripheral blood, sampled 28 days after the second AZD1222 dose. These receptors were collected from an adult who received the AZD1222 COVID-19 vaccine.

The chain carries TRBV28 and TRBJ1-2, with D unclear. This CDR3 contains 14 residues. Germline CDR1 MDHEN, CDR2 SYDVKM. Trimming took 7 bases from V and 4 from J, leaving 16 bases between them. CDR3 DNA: TGTGCCAGCACCACCCGGCGCGACACCTATGGCTACACCTTC. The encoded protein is CASTTRRDTYGYTF.

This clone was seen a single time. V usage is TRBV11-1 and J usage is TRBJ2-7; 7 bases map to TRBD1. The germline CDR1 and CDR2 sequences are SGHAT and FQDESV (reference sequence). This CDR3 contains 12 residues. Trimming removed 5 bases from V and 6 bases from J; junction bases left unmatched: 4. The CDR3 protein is CASSSDRAEQYF. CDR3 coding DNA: TGTGCCAGCAGCAGCGACAGGGCCGAGCAGTACTTC. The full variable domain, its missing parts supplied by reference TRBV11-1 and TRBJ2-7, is EAEVAQSPRYKITEKSQAVAFWCDPISGHATLYWYRQILGQGPELLVQFQDESVVDDSQLPKDRFSAERLKGVDSTLKIQPAELGDSAMYLCASSSDRAEQYFGPGTRLTVT.

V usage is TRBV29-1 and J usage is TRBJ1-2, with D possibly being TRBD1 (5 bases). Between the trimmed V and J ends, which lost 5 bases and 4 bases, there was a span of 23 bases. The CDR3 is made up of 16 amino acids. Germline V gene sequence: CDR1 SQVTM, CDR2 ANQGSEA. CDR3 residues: CSVLPSSQRQSYGYTF. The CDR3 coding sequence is TGCAGCGTTCTCCCATCCTCTCAGCGACAGTCCTATGGCTACACCTTC. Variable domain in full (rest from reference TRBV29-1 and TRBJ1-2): SAVISQKPSRDICQRGTSLTIQCQVDSQVTMMFWYRQQPGQSLTLIATANQGSEATYESGFVIDKFPISRPNLTFSTLTVSNMSPEDSSIYLCSVLPSSQRQSYGYTFGSGTRLTVV.

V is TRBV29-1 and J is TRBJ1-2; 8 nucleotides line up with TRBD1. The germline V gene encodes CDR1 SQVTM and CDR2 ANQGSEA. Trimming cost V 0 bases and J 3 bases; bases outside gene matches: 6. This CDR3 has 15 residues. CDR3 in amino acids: CSVEDPGTGHYGYTF. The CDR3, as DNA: TGCAGCGTTGAAGATCCCGGGACAGGACACTATGGCTACACCTTC.

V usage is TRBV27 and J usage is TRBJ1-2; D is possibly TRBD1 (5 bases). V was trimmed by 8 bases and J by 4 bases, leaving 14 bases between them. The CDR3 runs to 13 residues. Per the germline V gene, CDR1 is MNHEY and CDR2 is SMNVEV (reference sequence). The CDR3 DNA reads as TGTGCCAGCGCCCCCGGGGGGTCCTATGGCTACACCTTC. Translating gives CASAPGGSYGYTF.

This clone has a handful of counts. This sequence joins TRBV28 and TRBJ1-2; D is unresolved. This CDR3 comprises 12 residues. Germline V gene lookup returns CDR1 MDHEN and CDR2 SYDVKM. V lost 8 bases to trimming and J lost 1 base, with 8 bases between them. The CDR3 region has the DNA TGTGCCAGCTTGGACGGTAACTATGGCTACACCTTC. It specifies CASLDGNYGYTF.

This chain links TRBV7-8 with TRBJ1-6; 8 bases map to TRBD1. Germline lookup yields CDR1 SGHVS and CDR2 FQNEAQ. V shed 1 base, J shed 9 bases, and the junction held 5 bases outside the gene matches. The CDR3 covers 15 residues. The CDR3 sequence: CASSLGQGYRSPLHF. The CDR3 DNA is TGTGCCAGCAGCTTAGGACAGGGGTATCGTTCACCCCTCCACTTT.

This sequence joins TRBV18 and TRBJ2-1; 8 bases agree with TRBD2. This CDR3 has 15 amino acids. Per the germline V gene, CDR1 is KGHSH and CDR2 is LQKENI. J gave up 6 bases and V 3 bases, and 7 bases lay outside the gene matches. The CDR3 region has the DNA TGTGCCAGCTCACCGGAGCGGGGGCAACTCAATGAGCAGTTCTTC. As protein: CASSPERGQLNEQFF. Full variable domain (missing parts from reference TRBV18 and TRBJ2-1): NAGVMQNPRHLVRRRGQEARLRCSPMKGHSHVYWYRQLPEEGLKFMVYLQKENIIDESGMPKERFSAEFPKEGPSILRIQQVVRGDSAAYFCASSPERGQLNEQFFGPGTRLTVL.

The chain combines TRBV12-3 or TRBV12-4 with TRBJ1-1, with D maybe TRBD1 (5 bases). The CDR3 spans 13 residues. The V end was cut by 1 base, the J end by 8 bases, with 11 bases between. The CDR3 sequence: CASSLVGGREAFF. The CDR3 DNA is TGTGCCAGCAGTTTAGTGGGGGGGAGGGAAGCTTTCTTT.

CDR3 amino acids: CASGTDSNYGYTF. CDR3 coding DNA: TGTGCCAGCGGAACGGATAGCAACTATGGCTACACCTTC. The rearrangement links TRBV7-9 to TRBJ1-2; D uncertain. Trimming stripped 8 bases from V and 2 bases from J, with 12 bases between. This CDR3 contains 13 residues. Germline lookup yields CDR1 SEHNR and CDR2 FQNEAQ (reference sequence). The complete variable domain, with remaining parts taken from reference TRBV7-9 and TRBJ1-2, reads DTGVSQNPRHKITKRGQNVTFRCDPISEHNRLYWYRQTLGQGPEFLTYFQNEAQLEKSRLLSDRFSAERPKGSFSTLEIQRTEQGDSAMYLCASGTDSNYGYTFGSGTRLTVV.

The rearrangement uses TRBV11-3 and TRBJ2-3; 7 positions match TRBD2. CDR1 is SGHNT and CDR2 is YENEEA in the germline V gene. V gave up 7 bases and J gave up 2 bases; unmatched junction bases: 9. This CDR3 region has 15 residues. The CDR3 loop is CASTIGLGSTDTQYF. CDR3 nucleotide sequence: TGTGCCAGCACCATCGGACTAGGGTCCACAGATACGCAGTATTTT.

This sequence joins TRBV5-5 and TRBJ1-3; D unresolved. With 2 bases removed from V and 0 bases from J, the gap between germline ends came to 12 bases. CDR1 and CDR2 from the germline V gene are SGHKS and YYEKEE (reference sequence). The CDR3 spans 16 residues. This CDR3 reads CASSFDWVSSGNTIYF. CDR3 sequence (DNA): TGTGCCAGCAGCTTTGACTGGGTTTCCTCTGGAAACACCATATATTTT.

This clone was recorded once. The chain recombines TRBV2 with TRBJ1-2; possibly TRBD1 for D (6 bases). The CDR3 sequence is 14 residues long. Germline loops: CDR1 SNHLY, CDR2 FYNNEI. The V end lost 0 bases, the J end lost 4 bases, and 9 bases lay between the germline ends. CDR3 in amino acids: CASSEAGQLYGYTF. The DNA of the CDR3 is TGTGCCAGCAGTGAAGCAGGACAGCTCTATGGCTACACCTTC.

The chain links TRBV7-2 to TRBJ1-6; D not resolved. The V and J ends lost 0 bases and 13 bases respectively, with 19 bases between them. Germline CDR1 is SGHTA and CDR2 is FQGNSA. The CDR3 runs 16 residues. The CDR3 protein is CASSLAVGLYLAPLHF. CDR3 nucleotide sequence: TGTGCCAGCAGCTTAGCGGTCGGATTATACTTAGCCCCCCTCCACTTT.

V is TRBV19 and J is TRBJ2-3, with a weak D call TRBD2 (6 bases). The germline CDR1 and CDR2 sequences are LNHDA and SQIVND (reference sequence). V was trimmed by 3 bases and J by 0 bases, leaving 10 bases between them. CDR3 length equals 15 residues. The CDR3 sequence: CASSMRTTSTDTQYF. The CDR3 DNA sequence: TGTGCCAGTAGTATGCGGACTACTAGCACAGATACGCAGTATTTT.

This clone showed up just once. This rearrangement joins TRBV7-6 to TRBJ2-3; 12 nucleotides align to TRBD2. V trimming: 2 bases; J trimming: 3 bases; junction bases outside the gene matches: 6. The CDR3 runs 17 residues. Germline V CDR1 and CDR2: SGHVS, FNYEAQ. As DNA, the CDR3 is TGTGCCAGCAGCTTACCCCCTAGCGGGGGGGCGACAGATACGCAGTATTTT. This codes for CASSLPPSGGATDTQYF.

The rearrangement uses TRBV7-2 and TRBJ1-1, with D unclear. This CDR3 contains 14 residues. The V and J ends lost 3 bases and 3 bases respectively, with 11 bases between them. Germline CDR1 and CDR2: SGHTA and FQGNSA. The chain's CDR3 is CASSFYGPDTEAFF. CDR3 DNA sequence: TGTGCCAGCAGCTTTTACGGTCCCGACACTGAAGCTTTCTTT.

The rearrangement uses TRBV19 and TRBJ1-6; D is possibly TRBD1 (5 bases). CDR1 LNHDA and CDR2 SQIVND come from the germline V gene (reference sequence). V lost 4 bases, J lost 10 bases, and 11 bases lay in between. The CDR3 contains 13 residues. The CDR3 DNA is TGTGCCAGTAGTACTCAGAGACAGTCACCCCTCCACTTT. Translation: CASSTQRQSPLHF.

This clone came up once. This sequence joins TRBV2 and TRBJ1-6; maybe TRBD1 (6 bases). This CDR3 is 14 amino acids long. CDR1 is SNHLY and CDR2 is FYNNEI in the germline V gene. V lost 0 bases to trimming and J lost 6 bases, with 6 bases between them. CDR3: CASSEAGGNSPLHF. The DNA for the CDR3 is TGTGCCAGCAGTGAAGCAGGGGGTAATTCACCCCTCCACTTT.

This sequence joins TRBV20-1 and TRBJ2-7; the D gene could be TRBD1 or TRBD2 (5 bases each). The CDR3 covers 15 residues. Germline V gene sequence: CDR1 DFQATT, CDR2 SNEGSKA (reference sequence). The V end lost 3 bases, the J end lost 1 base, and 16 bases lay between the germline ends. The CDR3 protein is CSASDPRDPSYEQYF. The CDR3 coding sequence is TGCAGTGCTAGTGACCCCCGGGACCCATCCTACGAGCAGTACTTC.

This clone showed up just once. The CDR3 DNA sequence: TGTGCCAGCTCACGACAGCCAACATTATCCAACCCCACCGGGGAGCTGTTTTTT. It yields the protein CASSRQPTLSNPTGELFF. The chain has TRBV18 and TRBJ2-2; TRBD1 is a possible D gene (5 bases). In germline, CDR1 is KGHSH, CDR2 LQKENI. V was clipped by 4 bases and J by 4 bases, with 22 bases between them. The CDR3 loop spans 18 amino acids.

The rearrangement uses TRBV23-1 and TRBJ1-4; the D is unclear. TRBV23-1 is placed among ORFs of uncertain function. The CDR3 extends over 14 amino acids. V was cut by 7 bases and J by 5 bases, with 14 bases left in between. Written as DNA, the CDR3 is TGCGCCAGCATCCCCCCCGAGTCCAATGAAAAACTGTTTTTT. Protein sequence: CASIPPESNEKLFF.

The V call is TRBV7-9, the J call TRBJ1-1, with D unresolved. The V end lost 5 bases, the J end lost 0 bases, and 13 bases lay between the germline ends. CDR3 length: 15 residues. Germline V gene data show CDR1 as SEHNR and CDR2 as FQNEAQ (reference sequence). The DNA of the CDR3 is TGTGCCAGCAGCCCAAGGAAAGGGATGAACACTGAAGCTTTCTTT. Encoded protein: CASSPRKGMNTEAFF.

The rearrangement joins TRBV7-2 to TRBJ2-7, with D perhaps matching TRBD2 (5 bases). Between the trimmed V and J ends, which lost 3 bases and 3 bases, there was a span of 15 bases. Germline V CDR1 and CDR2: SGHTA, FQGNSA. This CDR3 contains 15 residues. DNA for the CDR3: TGTGCCAGCAGCTTGAGTTACGGGAATAACTACGAGCAGTACTTC. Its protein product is CASSLSYGNNYEQYF.

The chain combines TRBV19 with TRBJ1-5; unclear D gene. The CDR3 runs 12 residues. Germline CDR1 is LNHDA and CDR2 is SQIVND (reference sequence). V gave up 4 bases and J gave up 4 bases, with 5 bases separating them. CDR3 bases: TGTGCCAGTAGTACTGGGAATCAGCCCCAGCATTTT. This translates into CASSTGNQPQHF. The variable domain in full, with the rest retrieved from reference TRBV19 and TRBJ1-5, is DGGITQSPKYLFRKEGQNVTLSCEQNLNHDAMYWYRQDPGQGLRLIYYSQIVNDFQKGDIAEGYSVSREKKESFPLTVTSAQKNPTAFYLCASSTGNQPQHFGDGTRLSIL.